Each of the 19 T cell receptor beta chains below was sequenced from the same sample in a study of blood T cell repertoires in COVID-19. Sequencing was performed with immunoSEQ multiplex PCR; in TCRdb, only in-frame clones are kept and a portion is missing. The profile shows nearly 80,000 clones, 84% of them singletons. Sequenced sample: peripheral blood. The receptors derive from a man aged 50-60 years with acute or convalescent COVID-19.

The J gene is TRBJ1-5, the V gene TRBV6-5; 7 bases agree with TRBD1. Unmatched junction bases numbered 8, after V lost 6 bases and J lost 6 bases. CDR1 and CDR2 from the germline V gene are MNHEY and SVGAGI. The CDR3 consists of 14 residues. CDR3 sequence (DNA): TGTGCCAGCAGCGAGGGGGCAGGGACTCAGCCCCAGCATTTT. Translation: CASSEGAGTQPQHF.

The chain is built from TRBV2 and TRBJ2-5, with TRBD2 matching over 14 bases. The CDR3 has 17 amino acids. The germline V gene encodes CDR1 SNHLY and CDR2 FYNNEI. The V gene end was trimmed by 3 bases and the J gene end by 3 bases; junction bases not matched to a gene: 6. The CDR3, as DNA: TGTGCCAGCAGTGACCAGGGACTAGCGGGAGAGGAAGAGACCCAGTACTTC. Its protein product is CASSDQGLAGEEETQYF.

The V gene is TRBV27, the J gene TRBJ1-2, with D maybe TRBD1 (6 bases). Trimming left V 8 bases short and J 3 bases short, with 13 bases between. Germline V gives CDR1 MNHEY, CDR2 SMNVEV (reference sequence). The length of the CDR3 is 13 residues. CDR3 loop: CASGAGVDYGYTF. CDR3 in DNA: TGTGCCAGCGGGGCAGGGGTGGACTATGGCTACACCTTC.

The rearrangement uses TRBV11-1 and TRBJ2-2; 8 positions agree with TRBD2. Germline V lookup: CDR1 SGHAT, CDR2 FQDESV (reference sequence). There are 13 residues in the CDR3. Losses at the gene ends were 5 bases for V and 5 bases for J; bases not matched to a gene: 1. CDR3 region: CASSKRGTGELFF. Written as DNA, the CDR3 is TGTGCCAGCAGCAAGCGGGGGACCGGGGAGCTGTTTTTT.

The gene calls are TRBV10-1 and TRBJ2-2; TRBD2 agrees at 8 bases. This CDR3 contains 16 residues. Germline CDR1 is WNHNN and CDR2 is SYGVQD (reference sequence). After removal of 4 bases from V and 6 bases from J, the junction contained 10 bases not matched to a gene. Here the CDR3 DNA reads TGCGCCAGCAGTGGAGGTAGCGGGAAAAGGTCCGGGGAGCTGTTTTTT. Its protein is CASSGGSGKRSGELFF.

This clone was counted a single time. V usage is TRBV28 and J usage is TRBJ2-7, with D tentatively TRBD1 (6 bases). Germline V gene data show CDR1 as MDHEN and CDR2 as SYDVKM. CDR3 length: 15 residues. Trimming took off 0 bases at V and 2 bases at J, with 11 bases between the two ends. The CDR3 region is CASSLWAGDPYEQYF. DNA of the CDR3: TGTGCCAGCAGTTTATGGGCAGGGGACCCCTACGAGCAGTACTTC.

The chain uses TRBV28 and TRBJ2-7, with TRBD2 identical over 10 bases. The length of the CDR3 is 14 residues. The germline gives CDR1 MDHEN, CDR2 SYDVKM. V trimming: 5 bases; J trimming: 5 bases; junction bases outside the gene matches: 6. The CDR3 here is CASSQVAGGHEQYF. CDR3 nucleotide sequence: TGTGCCAGCAGTCAAGTAGCGGGAGGACACGAGCAGTACTTC.

The chain is built from TRBV7-3 and TRBJ2-3; TRBD2 agrees at 7 bases. CDR3 length: 15 amino acids. Germline trimming cut 5 bases from V and 2 bases from J; bases unmatched to any gene: 7. Germline assignment: CDR1 SGHTA and CDR2 FQGTGA. This CDR3 reads CASSLQAGHTDTQYF. In nucleotides, the CDR3 is TGTGCCAGCAGCCTCCAAGCGGGGCACACAGATACGCAGTATTTT.

The rearrangement uses TRBV12-3 or TRBV12-4 and TRBJ1-2; TRBD1 agrees at 10 bases. The trim removed 3 bases at V and 8 bases at J, leaving 3 bases unmatched. This CDR3 region has 13 residues. CDR3 in DNA: TGTGCCAGCAGTTTGGGGACAGGGGTCGGCTACACCTTC. Amino acids: CASSLGTGVGYTF.

CDR3 DNA sequence: TGCGCCAGCAGCTTGGGGCAGGGGGCTTTTGGCTACACCTTC. Amino acids: CASSLGQGAFGYTF. V gene TRBV5-1 combines with J gene TRBJ1-2, with 8 bases matching TRBD1. V gave up 0 bases and J gave up 7 bases; unmatched junction bases: 5. The V gene's germline CDR1 is SGHRS and CDR2 YFSETQ. The CDR3 is 14 residues long.

This chain uses TRBV7-6 with TRBJ1-1, with 7 bases aligning to TRBD1. The V gene's germline CDR1 is SGHVS and CDR2 FNYEAQ. The CDR3 covers 13 residues. Trimming at V came to 4 bases and at J to 11 bases, leaving 10 bases not matched to a gene. The CDR3 spells CASSSTGTDGAFF. The DNA of the CDR3 is TGTGCCAGCAGCTCGACCGGGACAGATGGGGCTTTCTTT.

This clone has only one observation. This chain joins TRBV7-2 and TRBJ2-7; no definite D call. Trimming left V 2 bases short and J 4 bases short, with 15 bases between. Germline assignment: CDR1 SGHTA and CDR2 FQGNSA. CDR3 length equals 15 residues. The DNA for the CDR3 is TGTGCCAGCAGCTTACGTCAGGTGTCCTTATACGAGCAGTACTTC. Amino acid sequence: CASSLRQVSLYEQYF.

The chain combines TRBV23-1 with TRBJ2-1, with 10 bases matching TRBD2. TRBV23-1 is marked as an open reading frame, function uncertain. This CDR3 has 15 amino acids. Trimming took 2 bases from V and 4 from J; bases not matched to a gene: 2. CDR3 nucleotides: TGCGCCAGCAGTCAAAGGACTAGCGGTTACAATGAGCAGTTCTTC. Its translation: CASSQRTSGYNEQFF.

The chain carries TRBV13 and TRBJ1-2; a weak D match, TRBD1 (5 bases). Germline lookup yields CDR1 PRHDT and CDR2 FYEKMQ (reference sequence). This CDR3 region has 15 residues. Trimming left V 5 bases short and J 7 bases short, with 20 bases between. CDR3 sequence (DNA): TGTGCCAGCAGCCTCAATGGGGAGGGACCTGGTGGCTACACCTTC. Translating gives CASSLNGEGPGGYTF.

This sequence joins TRBV30 and TRBJ1-5, with D tentatively TRBD1 (6 bases). The CDR3 is 13 amino acids. Trimming pared 1 base from V and 10 bases from J, leaving 14 bases between. Germline V gene lookup returns CDR1 GTSNPN and CDR2 SVGIG (reference sequence). CDR3 sequence: CAWSGQAQEPQHF. The CDR3, as DNA: TGTGCCTGGAGTGGACAGGCCCAGGAACCCCAGCATTTT.

The chain uses TRBV30 and TRBJ2-7; possibly TRBD2 for D (5 bases). V was clipped by 0 bases and J by 1 base, with 16 bases between them. Per germline, CDR1 GTSNPN and CDR2 SVGIG (reference sequence). The CDR3 consists of 16 residues. CDR3 sequence: CAWSVYGLATSYEQYF. CDR3 nucleotide sequence: TGTGCCTGGAGTGTATACGGGCTAGCCACATCCTACGAGCAGTACTTC.

The table lists this clone with a count of one. The rearrangement uses TRBV5-4 and TRBJ1-2; 10 bases map to TRBD1. V lost 5 bases to trimming and J lost 4 bases; unmatched junction nucleotides: 5. Germline CDR1 SGHNT, CDR2 YYREEE (reference sequence). The CDR3 runs 14 residues. The chain's CDR3 is CASRTGQGSYGYTF. The CDR3 nucleotides are TGTGCCAGCAGGACGGGACAGGGGAGCTATGGCTACACCTTC. The full variable domain, its missing parts supplied by reference TRBV5-4 and TRBJ1-2, is ETGVTQSPTHLIKTRGQQVTLRCSSQSGHNTVSWYQQALGQGPQFIFQYYREEENGRGNFPPRFSGLQFPNYSSELNVNALELDDSALYLCASRTGQGSYGYTFGSGTRLTVV.

V and J are TRBV7-2 and TRBJ1-2; 7 bases are a match to TRBD1. Germline CDR1 SGHTA, CDR2 FQGNSA. CDR3 size: 15 residues. V lost 5 bases, J lost 5 bases, and 11 bases stayed unmatched. CDR3 bases: TGTGCCAGCAGCATGGGTGGGACAGAGATATATGGCTACACCTTC. Translated: CASSMGGTEIYGYTF.

The CDR3 bases are TGTGCCAGCAGCTTCCGGTACAATGAGCAGTTCTTC. It is translated as CASSFRYNEQFF. The gene calls are TRBV5-5 and TRBJ2-1; D remains unclear. CDR3 length: 12 amino acids. CDR1 and CDR2 (germline): SGHKS, YYEKEE (reference sequence). Deletions cut 2 bases from V and 4 bases from J, with 4 bases between.